This T cell receptor (beta chain) was captured in a study of blood T cell repertoires in COVID-19. Sequencing was performed with immunoSEQ multiplex PCR; in TCRdb, only in-frame clones are kept and a portion is missing. The profile shows hundreds of thousands of clones, roughly 90% of them singletons. The count of this clone is one. The sequence was collected from a woman between 18 and 29 years old with acute COVID-19. The source material was PBMCs or T cells enriched from blood (not recorded which).

The CDR3 DNA reads TGCGCCAGCAGCCCTGAGGAAGAGACCCAGTACTTC. Protein: CASSPEEETQYF. V and J are TRBV4-1 and TRBJ2-5; no firm D call. Trimming shortened V by 4 bases and J by 3 bases, and 6 bases separated the two germline ends. Germline assignment: CDR1 MGHRA and CDR2 YSYEKL. CDR3 length: 12 residues.